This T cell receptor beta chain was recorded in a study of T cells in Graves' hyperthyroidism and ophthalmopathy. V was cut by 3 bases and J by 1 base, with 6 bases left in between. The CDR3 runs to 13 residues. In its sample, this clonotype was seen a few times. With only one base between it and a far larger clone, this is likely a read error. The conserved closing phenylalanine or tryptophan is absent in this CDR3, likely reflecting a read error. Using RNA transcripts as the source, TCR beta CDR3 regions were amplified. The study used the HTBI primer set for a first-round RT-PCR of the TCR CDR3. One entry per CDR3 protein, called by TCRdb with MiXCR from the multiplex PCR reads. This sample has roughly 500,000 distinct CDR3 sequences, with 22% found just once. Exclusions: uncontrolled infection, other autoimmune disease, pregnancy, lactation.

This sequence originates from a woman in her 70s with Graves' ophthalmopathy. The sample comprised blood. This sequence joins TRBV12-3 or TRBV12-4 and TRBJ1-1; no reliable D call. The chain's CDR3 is CASSLEGNTEAFL. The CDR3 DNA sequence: TGTGCCAGCAGTTTGGAGGGGAACACTGAAGCTTTCCTT.